This passage covers 26 T cell receptor beta chains from one sample sequenced in a study of PD-L1 blockade in urothelial cancer. Sequenced by immunoSEQ multiplex PCR; TCRdb stores in-frame clones only, minus some. This sample has about 45,000 clones; around 88% occur once, and the top ten carry less than 4%. Source: PBMCs, taken around atezolizumab (anti-PD-L1) treatment. The origin of the receptors is an elderly man with urothelial cancer.

The chain carries TRBV9 and TRBJ2-1; D is perhaps TRBD2 (5 bases). From germline, CDR1 is SGDLS and CDR2 YYNGEE. Trimming removed 4 bases at V and 7 bases at J, with 21 bases between. The CDR3 consists of 16 residues. CDR3 amino acids: CASSPRGSGLRNEQFF. CDR3 nucleotide sequence: TGTGCCAGCAGCCCCCGGGGATCGGGGTTGCGGAATGAGCAGTTCTTC. The whole variable domain, filled in from reference TRBV9 and TRBJ2-1, reads DSGVTQTPKHLITATGQRVTLRCSPRSGDLSVYWYQQSLDQGLQFLIQYYNGEERAKGNILERFSAQQFPDLHSELNLSSLELGDSALYFCASSPRGSGLRNEQFFGPGTRLTVL.

The chain has TRBV19 and TRBJ2-7; TRBD2 matches at 8 bases. With V trimmed by 5 bases and J by 2 bases, 5 bases remained unmatched. The germline V gene encodes CDR1 LNHDA and CDR2 SQIVND (reference sequence). The CDR3 length is 14 residues. The CDR3 region has the DNA TGTGCCAGTAGTCGGACTAGCAGCGCCTACGAGCAGTACTTC. Translating it yields CASSRTSSAYEQYF.

The rearrangement joins TRBV18 to TRBJ2-4; 7 nucleotides match TRBD1. This CDR3 spans 14 amino acids. Germline V gene sequence: CDR1 KGHSH, CDR2 LQKENI. Trimming took 4 bases from V and 5 from J; bases not matched to a gene: 5. DNA for the CDR3: TGTGCCAGCTCACAGACAGGGCCTGAAAACATTCAGTACTTC. As protein: CASSQTGPENIQYF.

V is TRBV19 and J is TRBJ1-2; D might be TRBD1 (6 bases). V shed 5 bases and J shed 4 bases, with 17 bases lying between them. Germline V gives CDR1 LNHDA, CDR2 SQIVND (reference sequence). This CDR3 contains 15 residues. CDR3 in DNA: TGTGCCAGTAGTCAAACTTACAGGGCTGTCTATGGCTACACCTTC. This sequence encodes CASSQTYRAVYGYTF.

V is TRBV2 and J is TRBJ2-2; D possibly corresponds to TRBD2 (6 bases). Per germline, CDR1 SNHLY and CDR2 FYNNEI. The germline V and J ends were trimmed by 7 bases and 11 bases, with 14 bases remaining between them. The CDR3 has 12 residues. The DNA of the CDR3 is TGTGCCAGCACCAGGGACTTTTCTGAGCTGTTTTTT. Translation: CASTRDFSELFF. The complete variable domain, with remaining parts taken from reference TRBV2 and TRBJ2-2, reads EPEVTQTPSHQVTQMGQEVILRCVPISNHLYFYWYRQILGQKVEFLVSFYNNEISEKSEIFDDQFSVERPDGSNFTLKIRSTKLEDSAMYFCASTRDFSELFFGEGSRLTVL.

J is TRBJ2-3 and V is TRBV5-1; 9 nucleotides agree with TRBD2. Looked up from germline, CDR1 is SGHRS and CDR2 is YFSETQ. The CDR3 has 14 amino acids. Trimming cost V 4 bases and J 5 bases; bases outside gene matches: 5. CDR3 coding DNA: TGCGCCAGCAGCGTTTATAGCGGGAGAGATACGCAGTATTTT. This encodes CASSVYSGRDTQYF. Drawing the rest from reference TRBV5-1 and TRBJ2-3, the complete variable domain is KAGVTQTPRYLIKTRGQQVTLSCSPISGHRSVSWYQQTPGQGLQFLFEYFSETQRNKGNFPGRFSGRQFSNSRSEMNVSTLELGDSALYLCASSVYSGRDTQYFGPGTRLTVL.

The rearrangement links TRBV18 to TRBJ1-1; 9 nucleotides agree with TRBD1. Germline lookup yields CDR1 KGHSH and CDR2 LQKENI. There are 15 residues in the CDR3. V dropped 4 bases and J dropped 3; count of bases not matched to a gene: 6. Written as DNA, the CDR3 is TGTGCCAGCTCACTCACAGGGGGCGCGGACACTGAAGCTTTCTTT. Residues: CASSLTGGADTEAFF.

The rearrangement joins TRBV5-1 to TRBJ2-5; D unclear. The V gene lost 2 bases and the J gene lost 3 bases, with 2 bases spanning the gap. The CDR3 loop spans 11 amino acids. Germline V lookup: CDR1 SGHRS, CDR2 YFSETQ. CDR3 DNA sequence: TGCGCCAGCAGCTTCAAAGAGACCCAGTACTTC. It translates to CASSFKETQYF.

The J gene is TRBJ2-1, the V gene TRBV15; the D gene is possibly TRBD2 (6 bases). Trimming stripped 4 bases from V and 9 bases from J, with 10 bases between. The germline V gene has CDR1 LNHNV and CDR2 YYDKDF (reference sequence). This CDR3 is 12 amino acids long. CDR3 DNA sequence: TGTGCCACCAGCACTCGACTAGGTGAGCAGTTCTTC. Protein product: CATSTRLGEQFF.

The V and J genes are TRBV9 and TRBJ2-5, with 8 nucleotides matching TRBD2. Germline loops: CDR1 SGDLS, CDR2 YYNGEE. The J segment lost 5 bases and the V segment lost 4 bases, leaving 10 bases of the junction unmatched. The CDR3 is 15 amino acids. The CDR3 region has the DNA TGTGCCAGCAGCCCTCGAGGGACTAGGAGGGAGACCCAGTACTTC. It codes for CASSPRGTRRETQYF.

This chain connects TRBV6-1 to TRBJ1-5; D might be TRBD1 (6 bases). Trimming removed 6 bases at V and 2 bases at J, with 11 bases between. Germline V gene lookup returns CDR1 MNHNS and CDR2 SASEGT. CDR3 length: 14 residues. CDR3 amino acids: CASREKGGNQPQHF. CDR3 sequence (DNA): TGTGCCAGCAGGGAAAAGGGGGGCAATCAGCCCCAGCATTTT.

The chain carries TRBV15 and TRBJ2-1, with TRBD1 matching over 9 bases. The CDR3 is 15 residues long. Germline CDR1 and CDR2: LNHNV and YYDKDF (reference sequence). The junction had 5 bases not matched to a gene; V was cut back by 1 base and J by 7 bases. Here the CDR3 DNA reads TGTGCCACCAGCAGAGGCGGGGACAGGGTGAATGAGCAGTTCTTC. It is translated as CATSRGGDRVNEQFF.

The genes are TRBV7-2 and TRBJ2-5; 13 positions match TRBD2. The CDR3 sequence is 16 residues long. The V and J ends lost 4 bases and 2 bases, in that order; junction bases with no gene match: 4. Germline V gene sequence: CDR1 SGHTA, CDR2 FQGNSA. The DNA of the CDR3 is TGTGCCAGCAGCTCAGAACTAGCGGGAGGGCAAGAGACCCAGTACTTC. It yields the protein CASSSELAGGQETQYF. Full variable domain (missing parts from reference TRBV7-2 and TRBJ2-5): GAGVSQSPSNKVTEKGKDVELRCDPISGHTALYWYRQSLGQGLEFLIYFQGNSAPDKSGLPSDRFSAERTGGSVSTLTIQRTQQEDSAVYLCASSSELAGGQETQYFGPGTRLLVL.

This clone was recorded once. The chain recombines TRBV7-8 with TRBJ1-5, with 7 nucleotides matching TRBD1. Germline V gives CDR1 SGHVS, CDR2 FQNEAQ. The trim removed 4 bases at V and 5 bases at J, leaving 5 bases unmatched. The CDR3 is 14 amino acids. CDR3 coding DNA: TGTGCCAGCAGCTCAGGGACAGCCCATCAGCCCCAGCATTTT. This codes for CASSSGTAHQPQHF.

V and J are TRBV27 and TRBJ1-5; D is undetermined. The ends were cut back, 6 bases at V and 3 bases at J, with 9 bases in the middle. The CDR3 sequence is 13 residues long. The germline V gene has CDR1 MNHEY and CDR2 SMNVEV (reference sequence). CDR3 residues: CASSYSFNQPQHF. CDR3 bases: TGTGCCAGCAGCTACAGCTTCAATCAGCCCCAGCATTTT.

The V and J genes are TRBV7-9 and TRBJ2-7; 7 bases are a match to TRBD1. The V gene's germline CDR1 is SEHNR and CDR2 FQNEAQ (reference sequence). V was clipped by 1 base and J by 5 bases; unmatched bases: 5. The CDR3 runs 14 residues. CDR3 DNA: TGTGCCAGCAGCTTAGGACAGGGAGTTAACGAGCAGTACTTC. Translated: CASSLGQGVNEQYF.

This clone has a single count. J is TRBJ2-5 and V is TRBV2; 9 bases align to TRBD1. Germline assignment: CDR1 SNHLY and CDR2 FYNNEI. This CDR3 comprises 13 residues. The V and J ends lost 11 bases and 4 bases, in that order; junction bases with no gene match: 8. The DNA of the CDR3 is TGTGCCGTTGGGGTGGGACAGGGAGAGACCCAGTACTTC. It encodes CAVGVGQGETQYF.

The chain has TRBV7-6 and TRBJ2-5, with 10 bases that match TRBD2. There are 14 residues in the CDR3. V dropped 7 bases and J dropped 9; count of bases not matched to a gene: 11. The germline V gene has CDR1 SGHVS and CDR2 FNYEAQ. In nucleotides, the CDR3 is TGTGCCAGCACCAAAGGGACTAGCGCACTGGCCCAGTACTTC. Its translation: CASTKGTSALAQYF.

The chain is built from TRBV4-3 and TRBJ2-1, with 10 nucleotides matching TRBD2. The CDR3 totals 17 residues. Losses at the gene ends were 4 bases for V and 5 bases for J; bases not matched to a gene: 11. Germline V gives CDR1 LGHNA, CDR2 YSLEER. The CDR3 coding sequence is TGCGCCAGCAGCCCCTATCAGACCACTAGCGGGAACAATGAGCAGTTCTTC. Protein: CASSPYQTTSGNNEQFF.

J is TRBJ2-1 and V is TRBV19; no reliable D call. This CDR3 region has 15 residues. The ends were cut back, 3 bases at V and 10 bases at J, with 19 bases in the middle. Germline V gives CDR1 LNHDA, CDR2 SQIVND (reference sequence). CDR3 amino acids: CASSMVDLGQREQFF. The CDR3 DNA sequence: TGTGCCAGTAGTATGGTAGATCTTGGGCAACGGGAGCAGTTCTTC.

The J gene is TRBJ2-7, the V gene TRBV9; TRBD2 aligns across 10 bases. CDR1 is SGDLS and CDR2 is YYNGEE in the germline V gene. V was clipped by 0 bases and J by 4 bases; unmatched bases: 1. The CDR3 consists of 14 residues. The CDR3 here is CASSVAAGGYEQYF. As DNA, the CDR3 is TGTGCCAGCAGCGTAGCAGCGGGAGGGTACGAGCAGTACTTC. The whole variable domain, filled in from reference TRBV9 and TRBJ2-7, reads DSGVTQTPKHLITATGQRVTLRCSPRSGDLSVYWYQQSLDQGLQFLIQYYNGEERAKGNILERFSAQQFPDLHSELNLSSLELGDSALYFCASSVAAGGYEQYFGPGTRLTVT.

The chain employs TRBV7-9 and TRBJ1-2; 7 nucleotides line up with TRBD1. V lost 5 bases and J lost 7; bases outside the gene matches: 10. The CDR3 extends over 14 amino acids. Germline CDR1 is SEHNR and CDR2 is FQNEAQ (reference sequence). As DNA, the CDR3 is TGTGCCAGCAGCCCCTTAGGGGGCGGACTTGGCTACACCTTC. It codes for CASSPLGGGLGYTF.

J is TRBJ1-1 and V is TRBV6-5; 7 bases map to TRBD1. There are 13 residues in the CDR3. Germline CDR1 and CDR2: MNHEY and SVGAGI. Trimming at V came to 6 bases and at J to 4 bases, leaving 5 bases not matched to a gene. The CDR3 is CASSRPGGTEAFF. CDR3 nucleotide sequence: TGTGCCAGCAGCCGACCAGGGGGCACTGAAGCTTTCTTT.

The V and J genes are TRBV21-1 and TRBJ1-1. TRBV21-1 is annotated as a pseudogene. The CDR3 consists of 12 residues. The CDR3, as DNA: TGTGCCATCTGGGGGGTGAACACTGAAGCTTTCTTT. The encoded protein is CAIWGVNTEAFF.

For the CDR3, the DNA is TGCGCCAGCAGCTCGATACAATCCGCGGGAGGGGGTCCTGAGACCCAGTACTTC. Its protein product is CASSSIQSAGGGPETQYF. The chain employs TRBV5-1 and TRBJ2-5; TRBD2 aligns across 9 bases. The V segment lost 3 bases and the J segment 5 bases; nucleotides outside the gene matches: 17. Germline-derived CDR1 and CDR2 are SGHRS and YFSETQ. CDR3 length: 18 amino acids.

This chain joins TRBV6-1 and TRBJ2-5; 7 nucleotides align to TRBD2. The CDR3 has 17 residues. V was pared by 3 bases and J by 4 bases, with 14 bases of the junction left unmatched. Germline CDR1 reads MNHNS; CDR2 reads SASEGT. In DNA, the CDR3 is TGTGCCAGCAGTGAGGGGAGTATTGGACTAGTGTCAGAGACCCAGTACTTC. Translation gives CASSEGSIGLVSETQYF.